This T cell receptor (beta chain) was identified in a study of cytomegalovirus exposure and HLA in healthy donors. Regarding the study as a whole: In a later analysis, at a false discovery rate of 0.05, 15,000 to 20,000 TCR beta sequences were associated with HLA alleles. Compared with the roughly 700-donor mean, an Asian-associated ancestry cluster reportedly had fewer N-insertions, according to a later analysis. Trimming of TCR beta V- and J-genes showed a link, identified in a later analysis, to a missense DCLRE1C variant.

Remarks on this clone: Its cognate antigen is unknown.

In the PCR, 60 Vbeta and 13 Jbeta primers were used. The data were produced by immunoSEQ multiplex PCR, yet TCRdb's version contains in-frame clones alone and is incomplete. The sample contains around 140,000 clones, 75% to 85% of which appear only once. This CDR3 has 16 residues. Trimming took 2 bases from V and 4 from J; bases not matched to a gene: 10. The source material was PBMCs. This sequence was found in a man aged 45 to 65 in good health and CMV-seronegative. J is TRBJ1-2 and V is TRBV23-1; 7 bases fit TRBD1. TRBV23-1 is treated as an ORF (open reading frame) with a function not yet certain. The chain's CDR3 is CASSQLTGEYSYGYTF. In DNA, the CDR3 is TGCGCCAGCAGTCAACTCACAGGGGAGTATAGCTATGGCTACACCTTC.